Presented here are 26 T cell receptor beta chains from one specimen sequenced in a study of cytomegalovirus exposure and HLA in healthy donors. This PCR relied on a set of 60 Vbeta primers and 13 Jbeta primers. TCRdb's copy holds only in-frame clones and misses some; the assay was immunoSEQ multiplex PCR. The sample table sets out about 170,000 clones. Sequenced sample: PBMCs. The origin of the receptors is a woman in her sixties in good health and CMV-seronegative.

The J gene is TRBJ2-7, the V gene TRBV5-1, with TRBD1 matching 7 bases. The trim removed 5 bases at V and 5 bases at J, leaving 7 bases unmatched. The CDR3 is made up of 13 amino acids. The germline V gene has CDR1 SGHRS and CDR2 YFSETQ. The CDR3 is CASSTDRAHEQYF. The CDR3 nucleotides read TGCGCCAGCAGTACCGACAGGGCCCACGAGCAGTACTTC.

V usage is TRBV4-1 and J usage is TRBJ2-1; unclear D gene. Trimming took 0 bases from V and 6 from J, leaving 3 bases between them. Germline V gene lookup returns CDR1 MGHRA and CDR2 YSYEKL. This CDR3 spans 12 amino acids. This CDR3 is CASSQEANEQFF. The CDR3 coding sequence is TGCGCCAGCAGCCAAGAAGCCAATGAGCAGTTCTTC.

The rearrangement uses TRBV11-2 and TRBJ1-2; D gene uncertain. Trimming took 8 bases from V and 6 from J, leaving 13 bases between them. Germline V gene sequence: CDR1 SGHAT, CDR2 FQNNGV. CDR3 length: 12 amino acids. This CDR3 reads CASYKGGDGYTF. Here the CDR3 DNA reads TGTGCCAGCTACAAAGGAGGTGATGGCTACACCTTC.

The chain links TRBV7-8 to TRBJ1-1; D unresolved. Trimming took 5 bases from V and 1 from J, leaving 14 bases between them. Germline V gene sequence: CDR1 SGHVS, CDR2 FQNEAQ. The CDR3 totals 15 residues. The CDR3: CASSQLNRGNTEAFF. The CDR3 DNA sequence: TGTGCCAGCAGCCAATTAAACCGGGGGAACACTGAAGCTTTCTTT.

The chain's CDR3 is CAWSEGFATNEKLFF. CDR3 nucleotides: TGTGCCTGGAGTGAGGGGTTCGCAACTAATGAAAAACTGTTTTTT. The chain carries TRBV30 and TRBJ1-4, with a weak D call TRBD1 (5 bases). V dropped 1 base and J dropped 0 bases, with 9 bases sitting between them. Germline CDR1 is GTSNPN and CDR2 is SVGIG (reference sequence). CDR3 length equals 15 residues.

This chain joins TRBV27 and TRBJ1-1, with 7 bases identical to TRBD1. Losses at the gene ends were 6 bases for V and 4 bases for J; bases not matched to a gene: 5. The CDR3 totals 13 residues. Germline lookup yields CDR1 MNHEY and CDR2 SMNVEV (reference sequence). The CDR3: CASRTGKGTEAFF. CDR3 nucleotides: TGTGCCAGCAGGACAGGGAAGGGCACTGAAGCTTTCTTT.

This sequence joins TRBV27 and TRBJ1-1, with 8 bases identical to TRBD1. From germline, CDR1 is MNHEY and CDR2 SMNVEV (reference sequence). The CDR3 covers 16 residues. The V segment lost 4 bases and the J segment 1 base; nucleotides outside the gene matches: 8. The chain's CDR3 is CASSSRQGRSNTEAFF. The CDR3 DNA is TGTGCCAGCAGTTCCCGACAGGGGAGGTCGAACACTGAAGCTTTCTTT.

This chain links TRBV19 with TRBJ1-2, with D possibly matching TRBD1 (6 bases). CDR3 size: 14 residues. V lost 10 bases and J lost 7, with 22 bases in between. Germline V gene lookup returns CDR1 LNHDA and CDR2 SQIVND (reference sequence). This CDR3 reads CATRGGGALGGYTF. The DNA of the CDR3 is TGTGCCACGAGAGGCGGGGGGGCTCTAGGTGGCTACACCTTC.

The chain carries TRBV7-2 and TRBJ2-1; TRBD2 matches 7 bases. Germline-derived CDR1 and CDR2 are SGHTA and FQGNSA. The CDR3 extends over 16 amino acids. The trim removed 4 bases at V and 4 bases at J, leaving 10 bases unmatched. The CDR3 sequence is CASSSQAGTTYNEQFF. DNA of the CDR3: TGTGCCAGCAGCTCACAGGCAGGGACTACTTACAATGAGCAGTTCTTC.

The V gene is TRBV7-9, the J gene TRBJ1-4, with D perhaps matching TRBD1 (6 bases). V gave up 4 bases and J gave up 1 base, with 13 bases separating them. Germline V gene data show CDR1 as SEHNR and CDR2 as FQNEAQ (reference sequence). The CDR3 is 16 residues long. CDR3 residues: CASSSGGGLTNEKLFF. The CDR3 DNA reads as TGTGCCAGCAGCTCTGGGGGGGGCCTAACTAATGAAAAACTGTTTTTT.

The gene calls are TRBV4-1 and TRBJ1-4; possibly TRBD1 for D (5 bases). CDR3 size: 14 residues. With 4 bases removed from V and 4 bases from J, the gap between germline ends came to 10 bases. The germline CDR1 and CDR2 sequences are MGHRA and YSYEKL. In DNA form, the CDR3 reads TGCGCCAGCAGCCCTCGGACATTTAATGAAAAACTGTTTTTT. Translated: CASSPRTFNEKLFF.

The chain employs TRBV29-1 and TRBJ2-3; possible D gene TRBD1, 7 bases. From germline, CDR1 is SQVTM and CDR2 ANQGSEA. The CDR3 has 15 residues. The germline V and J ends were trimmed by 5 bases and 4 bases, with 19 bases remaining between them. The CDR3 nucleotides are TGCAGCGTTCACAGACAGGGCGGCGGGGCAGATACGCAGTATTTT. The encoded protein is CSVHRQGGGADTQYF.

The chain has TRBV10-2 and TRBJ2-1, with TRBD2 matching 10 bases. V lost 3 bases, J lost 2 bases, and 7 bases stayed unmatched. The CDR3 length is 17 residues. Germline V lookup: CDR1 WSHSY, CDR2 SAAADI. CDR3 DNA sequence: TGCGCCAGCAGTGATACAGCGGGAGGGAGGGCCTACAATGAGCAGTTCTTC. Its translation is CASSDTAGGRAYNEQFF.

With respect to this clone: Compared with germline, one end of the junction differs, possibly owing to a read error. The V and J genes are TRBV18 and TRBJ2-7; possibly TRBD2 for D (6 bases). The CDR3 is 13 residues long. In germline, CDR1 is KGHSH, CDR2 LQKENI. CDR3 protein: CASSPRDFYEQYF. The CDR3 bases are TGTGCCAGCTCGCCCCGGGACTTCTACGAGCAGTACTTT. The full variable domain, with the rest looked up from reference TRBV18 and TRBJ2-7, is NAGVMQNPRHLVRRRGQEARLRCSPMKGHSHVYWYRQLPEEGLKFMVYLQKENIIDESGMPKERFSAEFPKEGPSILRIQQVVRGDSAAYFCASSPRDFYEQYFGPGTRLTVT.

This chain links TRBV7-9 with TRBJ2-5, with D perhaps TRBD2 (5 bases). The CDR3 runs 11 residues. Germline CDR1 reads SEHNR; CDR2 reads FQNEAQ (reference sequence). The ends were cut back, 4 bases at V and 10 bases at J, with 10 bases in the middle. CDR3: CASSSGEGQYF. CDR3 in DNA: TGTGCCAGCAGCTCAGGAGAGGGCCAGTACTTC.

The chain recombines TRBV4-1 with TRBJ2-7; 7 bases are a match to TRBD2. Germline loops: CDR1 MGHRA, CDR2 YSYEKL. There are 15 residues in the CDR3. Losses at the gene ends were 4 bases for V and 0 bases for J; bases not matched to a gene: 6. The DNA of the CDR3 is TGCGCCAGCAGCCCGGGCGGGGGAGTCTCCTACGAGCAGTACTTC. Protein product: CASSPGGGVSYEQYF.

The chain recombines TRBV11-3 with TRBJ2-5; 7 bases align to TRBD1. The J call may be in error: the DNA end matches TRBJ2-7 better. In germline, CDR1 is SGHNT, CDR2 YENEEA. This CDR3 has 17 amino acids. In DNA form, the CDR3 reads TGTGCCAGCAGCTTAGGAGGGTCGGGGACAGACTCCTACGAGCAGTACTTC. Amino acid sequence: CASSLGGSGTDSYEQYF.

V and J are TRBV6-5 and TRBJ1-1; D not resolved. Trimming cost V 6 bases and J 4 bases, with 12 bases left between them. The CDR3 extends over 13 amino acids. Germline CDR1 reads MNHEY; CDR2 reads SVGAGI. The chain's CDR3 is CASSPVRVTEAFF. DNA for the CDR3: TGTGCCAGCAGCCCAGTGAGGGTCACTGAAGCTTTCTTT.

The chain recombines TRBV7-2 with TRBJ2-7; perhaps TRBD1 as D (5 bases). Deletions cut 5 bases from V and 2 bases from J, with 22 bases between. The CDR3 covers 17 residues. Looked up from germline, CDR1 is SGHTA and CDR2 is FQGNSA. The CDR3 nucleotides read TGTGCCAGCAGCCCCTCTTACTATAAGACAGACCCCTACGAGCAGTACTTC. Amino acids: CASSPSYYKTDPYEQYF.

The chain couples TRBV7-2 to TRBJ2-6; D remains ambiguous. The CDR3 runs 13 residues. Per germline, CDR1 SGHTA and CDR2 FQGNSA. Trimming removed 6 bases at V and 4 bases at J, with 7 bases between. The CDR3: CASRTGGANVLTF. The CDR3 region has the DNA TGTGCCAGCAGGACTGGGGGGGCCAACGTCCTGACTTTC.

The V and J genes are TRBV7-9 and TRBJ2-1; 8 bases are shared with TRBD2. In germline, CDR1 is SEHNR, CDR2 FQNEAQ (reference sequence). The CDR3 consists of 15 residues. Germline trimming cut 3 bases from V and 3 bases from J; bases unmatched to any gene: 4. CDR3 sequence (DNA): TGTGCCAGCAGCTTGACTAGCGACAACTACAATGAGCAGTTCTTC. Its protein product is CASSLTSDNYNEQFF.

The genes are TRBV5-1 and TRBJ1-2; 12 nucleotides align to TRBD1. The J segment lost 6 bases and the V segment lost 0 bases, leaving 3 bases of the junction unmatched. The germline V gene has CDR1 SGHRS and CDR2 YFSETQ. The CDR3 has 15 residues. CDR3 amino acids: CASSLGDRGLDGYTF. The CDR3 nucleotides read TGCGCCAGCAGCTTGGGGGACAGGGGGCTGGATGGCTACACCTTC.

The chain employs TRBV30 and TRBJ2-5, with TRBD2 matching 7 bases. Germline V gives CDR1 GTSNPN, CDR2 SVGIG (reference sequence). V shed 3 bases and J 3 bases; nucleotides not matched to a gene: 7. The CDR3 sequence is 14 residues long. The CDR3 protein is CAWRVPGLKETQYF. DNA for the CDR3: TGTGCCTGGAGGGTACCGGGACTAAAAGAGACCCAGTACTTC.

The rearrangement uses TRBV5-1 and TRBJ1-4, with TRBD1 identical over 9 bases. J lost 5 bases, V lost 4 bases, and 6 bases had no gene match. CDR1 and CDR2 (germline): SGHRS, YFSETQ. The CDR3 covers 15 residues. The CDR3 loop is CASSGGQGLNEKLFF. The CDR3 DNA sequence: TGCGCCAGCAGCGGGGGACAGGGATTGAATGAAAAACTGTTTTTT.

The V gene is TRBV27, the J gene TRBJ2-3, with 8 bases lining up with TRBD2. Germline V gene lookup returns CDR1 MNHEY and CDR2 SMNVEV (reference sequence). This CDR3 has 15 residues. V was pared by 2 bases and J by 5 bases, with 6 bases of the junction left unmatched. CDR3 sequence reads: CASSLGFGGGDTQYF. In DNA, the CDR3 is TGTGCCAGCAGTTTAGGATTCGGGGGGGGAGATACGCAGTATTTT.

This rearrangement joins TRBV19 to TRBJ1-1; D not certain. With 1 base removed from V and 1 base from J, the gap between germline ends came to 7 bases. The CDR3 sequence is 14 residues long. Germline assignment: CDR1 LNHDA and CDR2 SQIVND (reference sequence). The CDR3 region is CASSIVGRNTEAFF. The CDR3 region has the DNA TGTGCCAGTAGTATAGTGGGCAGGAACACTGAAGCTTTCTTT.